A selection of T cell receptor beta chains follows, all from one sample in a study of a mutant IDH1 vaccine in newly diagnosed glioma. For these TCRs, the target antigens are not known. Some clones are missing from TCRdb's copy, which holds only in-frame ones; the method was immunoSEQ multiplex PCR. The sample lists 20,000 to 25,000 clones, almost 85% occurring once. This sample comprised PBMCs, obtained from a glioma patient whose treatment included an IDH1 peptide vaccine. The receptor source for this set is a man between 40 and 49 years old with glioma. Both conserved end residues are part of each CDR3. The order of the fields is V gene, clone size, D gene, J gene, CDR3 protein, CDR3 DNA. D genes are given only for firm matches. Some rows have no size entry. The others give once, few or many, or a class for an expanded clone.

>TRBV29-1|once|NA|TRBJ2-1
CSVGGATEQFF
TGCAGCGTTGGAGGGGCGACTGAGCAGTTCTTC
>TRBV6-6|NA|NA|TRBJ2-7
CASSSRGAAYEQYF
TGTGCCAGCAGTTCCCGAGGGGCCGCCTACGAGCAGTACTTC
>TRBV9|NA|NA|TRBJ1-1
CASSVRHAIMNTEAFF
TGTGCCAGCAGCGTCCGGCATGCTATTATGAACACTGAAGCTTTCTTT
>TRBV2|NA|NA|TRBJ2-1
CASSEGRESPEQFF
TGTGCCAGCAGTGAAGGTCGGGAATCCCCTGAGCAGTTCTTC
>TRBV7-8|NA|TRBD2|TRBJ2-1
CASSSPGLAGGGKNEQFF
TGTGCCAGCAGCTCCCCGGGACTAGCGGGAGGAGGTAAAAATGAGCAGTTCTTC
>TRBV6-5|once|NA|TRBJ2-7
CASSYLGPVEEQYF
TGTGCCAGCAGTTACTTAGGCCCCGTCGAGGAGCAGTACTTC
>TRBV5-4|NA|TRBD2|TRBJ2-7
CASSKGLALNEQYF
TGTGCCAGCAGCAAGGGACTAGCTCTCAACGAGCAGTACTTC
>TRBV10-3|NA|TRBD2|TRBJ2-5
CAISENLGTSGGQETQYF
TGTGCCATCAGTGAGAATTTGGGGACTAGCGGGGGACAAGAGACCCAGTACTTC
>TRBV11-3|NA|TRBD2|TRBJ2-3
CASSLGLAGVGDTQYF
TGTGCCAGCAGCCTCGGACTAGCGGGAGTAGGGGATACGCAGTATTTT
>TRBV4-1|NA|NA|TRBJ1-3
CASSQTGSGNTIYF
TGCGCCAGCAGCCAGACAGGCTCTGGAAACACCATATATTTT
>TRBV10-2|NA|TRBD2|TRBJ2-1
CASTPASGSGEQFF
TGCGCCAGCACCCCAGCTAGCGGGAGCGGTGAGCAGTTCTTC
>TRBV6-5|NA|TRBD1|TRBJ1-4
CASSRDSPIEKLFF
TGTGCCAGCAGTCGGGACAGTCCTATCGAAAAACTGTTTTTT
>TRBV4-3|NA|NA|TRBJ2-7
CASSQDRDLYAQYF
TGCGCCAGCAGCCAAGATCGTGATCTCTACGCGCAGTACTTC
>TRBV9|NA|NA|TRBJ2-7
CASSTWGDYEQYF
TGTGCCAGCTCTACGTGGGGCGACTACGAGCAGTACTTC
>TRBV18|NA|NA|TRBJ2-6
CASSPVSGSGANVLTF
TGTGCCAGCTCACCCGTCAGCGGCTCTGGGGCCAACGTCCTGACTTTC
>TRBV7-9|NA|TRBD2|TRBJ2-2
CASSPTSGKDGELFF
TGTGCCAGCAGCCCCACTAGCGGGAAGGACGGGGAGCTGTTTTTT
>TRBV9|NA|NA|TRBJ1-2
CASSVNPSGGYTF
TGTGCCAGCAGCGTTAACCCCTCGGGAGGCTACACCTTC
>TRBV7-7|NA|TRBD2|TRBJ2-2
CASSHLAGVGPRELFF
TGTGCTAGCAGCCACCTGGCGGGAGTTGGACCCCGGGAGCTGTTTTTT
>TRBV14|NA|NA|TRBJ1-5
CASSQTGGADGNQPQHF
TGTGCCAGCAGCCAAACCGGGGGGGCCGATGGCAATCAGCCCCAGCATTTT
>TRBV28|NA|NA|TRBJ2-7
CASRGQYEQYF
TGTGCCAGCAGAGGACAATACGAGCAGTACTTC
>TRBV7-9|NA|TRBD1|TRBJ2-1
CASSTTSRDRGRYNEQFF
TGTGCCAGCAGCACAACATCTCGGGACAGGGGGCGATACAATGAGCAGTTCTTC
>TRBV13|NA|NA|TRBJ1-5
CASSPQPGQPQHF
TGTGCCAGCAGCCCACAGCCGGGGCAGCCCCAGCATTTT
>TRBV10-1|NA|TRBD2|TRBJ2-7
CASSGTSRYEQYF
TGCGCCAGCAGTGGGACTAGCCGGTACGAGCAGTACTTC
>TRBV6-1|NA|NA|TRBJ1-4
CATGRFNEKLFF
TGTGCTACAGGGAGGTTTAATGAAAAACTGTTTTTT
>TRBV5-1|NA|NA|TRBJ1-4
CASSLARDPRREKLFF
TGCGCCAGCAGCTTGGCCCGGGACCCCCGGAGGGAAAAACTGTTTTTT
>TRBV5-1|NA|NA|TRBJ2-6
CASKGGSGANVLTF
TGCGCCAGTAAAGGGGGTTCTGGGGCCAACGTCCTGACTTTC
>TRBV20-1|NA|NA|TRBJ2-5
CSARDWPTQYF
TGCAGTGCTAGAGATTGGCCAACCCAGTACTTC
>TRBV9|NA|NA|TRBJ2-3
CASSASQGVTDTQYF
TGTGCCAGCAGCGCGTCCCAGGGTGTAACAGATACGCAGTATTTT
>TRBV18|NA|NA|TRBJ2-5
CASSANLQETQYF
TGTGCCAGCTCAGCCAACCTGCAAGAGACCCAGTACTTC
>TRBV19|NA|NA|TRBJ2-7
CASSMDIAYEQYF
TGTGCCAGTAGTATGGACATCGCCTACGAGCAGTACTTC
>TRBV7-2|NA|NA|TRBJ1-2
CASSLGQSYGYTF
TGTGCCAGCAGCTTGGGACAAAGCTATGGCTACACCTTC
>TRBV27|NA|TRBD1|TRBJ2-7
CASSHRQGAYEQYF
TGTGCCAGCAGTCATAGACAGGGGGCCTACGAGCAGTACTTC
>TRBV7-2|NA|NA|TRBJ2-2
CASSLVQHSNTGELFF
TGTGCCAGCAGCTTAGTTCAACACTCTAACACCGGGGAGCTGTTTTTT
>TRBV19|NA|NA|TRBJ1-3
CASSILDSSGNTIYF
TGTGCCAGTAGTATTCTGGACAGCTCTGGAAACACCATATATTTT
>TRBV2|few|NA|TRBJ2-7
CASWGARTYF
TGTGCCAGCTGGGGGGCCAGGACGTACTTC
>TRBV19|NA|NA|TRBJ2-7
CASSIGVNSYEQYF
TGTGCCAGTAGTATAGGAGTAAACTCCTACGAGCAGTACTTC